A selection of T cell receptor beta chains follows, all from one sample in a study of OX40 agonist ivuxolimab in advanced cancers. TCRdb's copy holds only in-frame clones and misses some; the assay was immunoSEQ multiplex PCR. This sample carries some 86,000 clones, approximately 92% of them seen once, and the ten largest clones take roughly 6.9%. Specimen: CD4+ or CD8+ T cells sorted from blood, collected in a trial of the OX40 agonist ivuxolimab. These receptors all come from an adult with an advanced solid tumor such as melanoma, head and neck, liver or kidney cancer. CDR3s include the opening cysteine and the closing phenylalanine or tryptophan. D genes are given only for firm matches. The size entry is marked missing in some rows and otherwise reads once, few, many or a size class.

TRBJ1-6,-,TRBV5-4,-,TGTGCCAGCAGCTTGGCGGGTAGGAAGAATTCACCCCTCCACTTT,CASSLAGRKNSPLHF
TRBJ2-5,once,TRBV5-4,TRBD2,TGTGCCAGCAGCCAGGGACTAGCGGCCCAAGAGACCCAGTACTTC,CASSQGLAAQETQYF
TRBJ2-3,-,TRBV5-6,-,TGTGCCAGCAGCTTCGTCTTGCGAGGCACAGATACGCAGTATTTT,CASSFVLRGTDTQYF
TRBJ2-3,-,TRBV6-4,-,TGTGCCAGCAGTGACTCTGGCAGGGGCACAGATACGCAGTATTTT,CASSDSGRGTDTQYF
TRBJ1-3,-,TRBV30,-,TGTGCCTGGAGTTTGAGGGGAGGGCTCTCTGGAAACACCATATATTTT,CAWSLRGGLSGNTIYF
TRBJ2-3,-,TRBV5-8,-,TGTGCCAGCAGCGGAGGGGCAGCTAGCACGGATACGCAGTATTTT,CASSGGAASTDTQYF
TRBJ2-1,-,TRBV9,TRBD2,TGTGCCAGCAGCCCGGGGGGGAGGCCCCCCTACAATGAGCAGTTCTTC,CASSPGGRPPYNEQFF
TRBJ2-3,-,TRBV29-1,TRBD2,TGCAGCGTTGGCGCGTTTCGGGAGGACTCAGATACGCAGTATTTT,CSVGAFREDSDTQYF
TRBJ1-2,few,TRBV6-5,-,TGTGCCAGCAGCCCCGGGAGGGGGTACTATGGCTACACCTTC,CASSPGRGYYGYTF
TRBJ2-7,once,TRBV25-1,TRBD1,TGTGCCAGCAGTGAATTTGGGACAGCCGAGCAGTACTTC,CASSEFGTAEQYF
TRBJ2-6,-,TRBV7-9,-,TGTGCCAGCAGCTTAGGGGGCGTCTCTGGGGCCAACGTCCTGACTTTC,CASSLGGVSGANVLTF
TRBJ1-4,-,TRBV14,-,TGTGCCAGCGGAGAGCGACGGGGGGCAGCTAATGAAAAACTGTTTTTT,CASGERRGAANEKLFF